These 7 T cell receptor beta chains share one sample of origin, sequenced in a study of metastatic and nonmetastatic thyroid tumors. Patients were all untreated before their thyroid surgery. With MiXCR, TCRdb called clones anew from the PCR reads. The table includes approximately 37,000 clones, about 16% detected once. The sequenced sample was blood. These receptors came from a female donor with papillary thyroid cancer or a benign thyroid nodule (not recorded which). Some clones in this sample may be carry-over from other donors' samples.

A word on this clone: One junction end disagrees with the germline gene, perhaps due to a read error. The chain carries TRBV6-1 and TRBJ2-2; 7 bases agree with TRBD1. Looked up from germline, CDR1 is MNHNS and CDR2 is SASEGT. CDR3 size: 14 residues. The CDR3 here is CASRRQGSIGELFF. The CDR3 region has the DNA TGCGCCAGCAGAAGACAGGGTTCGATCGGGGAGCTGTTTTTT.

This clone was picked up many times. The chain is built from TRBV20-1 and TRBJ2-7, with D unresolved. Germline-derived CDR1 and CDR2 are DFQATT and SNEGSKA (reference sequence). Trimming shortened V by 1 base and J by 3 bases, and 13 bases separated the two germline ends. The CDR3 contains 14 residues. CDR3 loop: CSARVDGGVYEQYF. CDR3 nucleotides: TGCAGTGCTAGAGTAGACGGTGGGGTCTACGAGCAGTACTTC.

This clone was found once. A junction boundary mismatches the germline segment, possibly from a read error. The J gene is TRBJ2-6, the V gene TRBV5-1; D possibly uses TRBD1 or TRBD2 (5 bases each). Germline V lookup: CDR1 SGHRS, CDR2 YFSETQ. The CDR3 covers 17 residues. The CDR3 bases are TGCGCCAGCATGGTGGTAACCCGGGGCTCTGGTGCCAACGTCCTTACTTTC. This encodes CASMVVTRGSGANVLTF.

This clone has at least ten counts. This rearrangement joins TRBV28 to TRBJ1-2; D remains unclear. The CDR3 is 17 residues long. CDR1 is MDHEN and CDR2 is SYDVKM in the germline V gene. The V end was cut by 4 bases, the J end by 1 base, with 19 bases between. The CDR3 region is CASSSVTAETFNYGYTF. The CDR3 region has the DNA TGTGCCAGCAGTTCGGTAACGGCAGAGACTTTTAACTATGGCTACACCTTC.

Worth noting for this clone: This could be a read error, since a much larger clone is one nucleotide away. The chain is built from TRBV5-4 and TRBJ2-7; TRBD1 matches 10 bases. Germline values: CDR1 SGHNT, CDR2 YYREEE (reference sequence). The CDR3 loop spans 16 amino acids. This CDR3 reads CASSLGRQGASYEHYF. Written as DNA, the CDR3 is TGTGCCAGCAGCTTGGGGAGACAGGGGGCCTCCTACGAGCATTACTTC.

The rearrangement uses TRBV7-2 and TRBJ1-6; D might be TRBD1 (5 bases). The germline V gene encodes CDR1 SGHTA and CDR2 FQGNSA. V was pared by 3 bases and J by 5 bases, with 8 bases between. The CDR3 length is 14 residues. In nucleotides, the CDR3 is TGTGCCAGCAGCTTCAGGGCTGATAATTCACCCCTCCACTTT. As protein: CASSFRADNSPLHF. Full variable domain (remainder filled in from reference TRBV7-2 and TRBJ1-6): GAGVSQSPSNKVTEKGKDVELRCDPISGHTALYWYRQSLGQGLEFLIYFQGNSAPDKSGLPSDRFSAERTGGSVSTLTIQRTQQEDSAVYLCASSFRADNSPLHFGNGTRLTVT.

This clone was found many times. The CDR3 region is CASNRAGGAGELFF. The CDR3 coding sequence is TGTGCCAGCAATCGGGCGGGAGGAGCCGGGGAGCTGTTTTTT. The V and J genes are TRBV25-1 and TRBJ2-2, with TRBD2 matching 8 bases. V dropped 7 bases and J dropped 6; count of bases not matched to a gene: 7. The germline V gene has CDR1 MGHDK and CDR2 SYGVNS. The length of the CDR3 is 14 residues.